This TCR beta chain appears in the sequencing data of a study of PD-L1 blockade in urothelial cancer. The wider study: Blood was analyzed 3 weeks (second dose) and 6 weeks after treatment start. Peripheral blood specimens exhibited a median yield of about 140,000 T cells.

Profiled with immunoSEQ multiplex PCR; TCRdb holds only in-frame clones, not every one. The sample lists around 26,000 clones; roughly 90% were seen once. V gave up 6 bases and J gave up 1 base; unmatched junction bases: 3. This CDR3 is 15 amino acids long. Looked up from germline, CDR1 is WSHSY and CDR2 is SAAADI. Patient disease was locally advanced or metastatic urothelial carcinoma. This sequence was found in a man aged 60 to 69 with urothelial cancer. V and J are TRBV10-2 and TRBJ2-5, with 12 bases identical to TRBD2. This material consisted of PBMCs, taken around atezolizumab (anti-PD-L1) treatment. The CDR3, as DNA: TGCGCCAGCAGCGCACTAGCGGGAGGCCAAGAGACCCAGTACTTC. This translates into CASSALAGGQETQYF.